One sample yielded the 6 T cell receptor beta chains listed below, sequenced in a study of long-term antiretroviral therapy in people with HIV. At survey level, the immunoSEQ assay was run in its v3.0 version. This table comes from immunoSEQ multiplex PCR, and its TCRdb copy is limited to in-frame clones, with some not included. Among about 14,000 clones listed, around 90% were seen once. Sequencing used unsorted PBMCs, obtained 6.2 years after starting antiretroviral therapy. The receptors were sampled from a man in his forties or fifties with HIV.

This sequence joins TRBV4-3 and TRBJ1-2; no clear D. With 1 base removed from V and 4 bases from J, the gap between germline ends came to 10 bases. The germline CDR1 and CDR2 sequences are LGHNA and YSLEER. The CDR3 has 14 residues. The CDR3 DNA is TGCGCCAGCAGCCAAGTTCTCGTGGTCTATGGCTACACCTTC. Translated, it gives CASSQVLVVYGYTF.

V is TRBV7-3 and J is TRBJ1-3, with 9 bases aligning to TRBD1. J gave up 0 bases and V 0 bases, and 18 bases lay outside the gene matches. The CDR3 is 22 amino acids. Germline loops: CDR1 SGHTA, CDR2 FQGTGA. The CDR3 DNA follows: TGTGCCAGCAGCTTAACGTTCCCGGGAGGTGGATACAGGGGGCTCTCTGGAAACACCATATATTTT. It is translated as CASSLTFPGGGYRGLSGNTIYF.

V and J are TRBV5-8 and TRBJ1-4; D ambiguous. Trimming pared 2 bases from V and 3 bases from J, leaving 8 bases between. CDR1 is SGHTS and CDR2 is YDEGEE in the germline V gene. This CDR3 comprises 14 residues. The CDR3 nucleotides are TGTGCCAGCAGCTTTTTCCCAGCTAATGAAAAACTGTTTTTT. This codes for CASSFFPANEKLFF.

The chain combines TRBV6-5 with TRBJ2-7, with D maybe TRBD1 (5 bases). Germline CDR1 and CDR2: MNHEY and SVGAGI. The CDR3 covers 14 residues. V lost 2 bases and J 2 bases, leaving 10 bases between the germline ends. The CDR3 region is CASSYRGIPYEQYF. In nucleotides, the CDR3 is TGTGCCAGCAGTTACAGGGGCATACCCTACGAGCAGTACTTC.

The V gene is TRBV9, the J gene TRBJ1-2, with D perhaps TRBD1 (6 bases). The ends were cut back, 5 bases at V and 0 bases at J, with 14 bases in the middle. Germline V gives CDR1 SGDLS, CDR2 YYNGEE. The CDR3 contains 15 residues. This chain's CDR3 is CASRIQGRPNYGYTF. Written as DNA, the CDR3 is TGTGCCAGCAGGATACAGGGCCGCCCTAACTATGGCTACACCTTC.

V usage is TRBV5-6 and J usage is TRBJ2-3; tentative D call: TRBD2 (5 bases). V gave up 7 bases and J gave up 5 bases, with 11 bases separating them. The CDR3 has 12 amino acids. The V gene's germline CDR1 is SGHDT and CDR2 YYEEEE. The CDR3 bases are TGTGCCAGCGAGGCCGGAGGAGATACGCAGTATTTT. It yields the protein CASEAGGDTQYF.